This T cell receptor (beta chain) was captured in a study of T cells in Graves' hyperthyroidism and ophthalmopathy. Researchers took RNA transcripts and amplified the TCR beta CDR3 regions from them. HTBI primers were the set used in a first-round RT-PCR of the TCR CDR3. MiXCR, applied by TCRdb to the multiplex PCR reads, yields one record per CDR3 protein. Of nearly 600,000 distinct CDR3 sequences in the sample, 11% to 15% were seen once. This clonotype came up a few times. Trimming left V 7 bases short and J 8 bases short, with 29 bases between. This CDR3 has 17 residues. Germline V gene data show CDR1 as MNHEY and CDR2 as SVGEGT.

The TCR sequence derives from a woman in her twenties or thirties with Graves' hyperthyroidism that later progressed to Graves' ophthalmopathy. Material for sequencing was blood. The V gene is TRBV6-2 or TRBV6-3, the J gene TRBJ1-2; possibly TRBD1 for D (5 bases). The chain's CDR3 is CASTRRGREKGPWGYTF. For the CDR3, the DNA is TGTGCCAGCACCCGGCGAGGCAGGGAAAAAGGGCCTTGGGGCTACACCTTC.